Sequencing of this TCR beta chain was carried out in a study of CD8+ T cells in alopecia areata. Overall study results and limits: In lesional scalp, particularly from alopecia totalis/universalis, clonality was higher than in normal scalp.

Germline CDR1 reads SGHNT; CDR2 reads YYREEE (reference sequence). V was clipped by 4 bases and J by 5 bases, with 7 bases between them. This CDR3 has 11 residues. Extraction of RNA preceded its reverse transcription into cDNA, which served as the sequencing template. Profiling relied on immunoSEQ multiplex PCR, and the TCRdb table lists in-frame clones only, not all of them. The table has 65,000 to 95,000 clones, around 54% seen once. As for this clone: Its matching antigen is unknown.

The receptor's source is a human donor with alopecia areata. V usage is TRBV5-4 and J usage is TRBJ2-7; no clear D gene. The sequenced sample was NKG2D-high CD8+ T cells sorted from blood. The CDR3 region has the DNA TGTGCCAGCAGCCAGATGGACGAGCAGTACTTC. Its protein product is CASSQMDEQYF.